The rows below give T cell receptor beta chains drawn from one sample of a study of T cell repertoires in cytomegalovirus infection. TCRdb passed the reads through MiXCR, listing each CDR3 protein once. The table includes around 450,000 distinct CDR3 sequences, roughly 12% detected once. The specimen was PBMCs. Receptors originate from a human donor in good health (CMV status not recorded). Some clones in this sample may be carry-over from other donors' samples. The CDR3 runs from the conserved cysteine through the conserved F or W. The order of the fields is D gene, CDR3 length, clone size, J gene, V gene, CDR3 protein, CDR3 DNA. The D gene is left open where the match is weak. A clone size is listed for some rows: how often the clone was seen (once, few, many), or a class if it is expanded.

TRBD2	15	.	TRBJ2-2	TRBV28	CASSSGLAHTGELFF	TGTGCCAGCAGTTCCGGACTAGCCCACACCGGGGAGCTGTTTTTT
TRBD2	17	many	TRBJ2-1	TRBV9	CASSPPPGTSGSNEQFF	TGTGCCAGCAGCCCTCCCCCAGGGACTAGCGGGAGTAATGAGCAGTTCTTC
.	10	once	TRBJ1-1	TRBV29-1	CSAAGTEAFF	TGCAGCGCCGCAGGGACTGAAGCTTTCTTT
TRBD1	14	few	TRBJ2-7	TRBV19	CASSPGQRRYEQYF	TGTGCCAGTAGTCCGGGACAGAGAAGGTACGAGCAGTACTTC
.	15	.	TRBJ1-1	TRBV25-1	CASSDRTSMNIEAFF	TGTGCCAGCAGTGACCGGACGTCCATGAACATTGAAGCTTTCTTT
.	13	many	TRBJ2-5	TRBV6-5	CASSYRRVATQYF	TGTGCCAGCAGTTATAGGCGGGTAGCGACCCAGTACTTC
.	12	.	TRBJ1-2	TRBV20-1	CSASSSAGGYTF	TGCAGTGCTAGTTCGTCCGCTGGCGGCTACACCTTC
.	15	few	TRBJ1-2	TRBV14	CASSQDVNSLGGYTF	TGTGCCAGCAGCCAAGACGTAAACAGCCTGGGGGGCTACACCTTC
TRBD1	14	many	TRBJ2-7	TRBV6-1	CASSRWDRAGEQYF	TGTGCCAGCAGCCGCTGGGACAGGGCGGGCGAGCAGTACTTC
TRBD1	14	.	TRBJ2-7	TRBV7-2	CASTLGTVGDEQYF	TGTGCCAGCACCTTGGGGACAGTGGGCGACGAGCAGTACTTC
TRBD2	15	few	TRBJ2-1	TRBV2	CASSRAGGLYNEQFF	TGTGCCAGCAGTAGAGCGGGGGGCCTGTACAATGAGCAGTTCTTC
.	16	.	TRBJ1-6	TRBV18	CASSPTQGLYNSPLHF	TGTGCCAGCTCACCTACCCAAGGGCTCTATAATTCACCCCTCCACTTT
.	13	.	TRBJ2-3	TRBV29-1	CSVRGKVTDTQYF	TGCAGCGTACGGGGGAAAGTCACAGATACGCAGTATTTT
.	15	many	TRBJ1-1	TRBV7-9	CASSLGGRLNTEAFF	TGTGCCAGCAGCTTAGGGGGACGTTTGAACACTGAAGCTTTCTTT
TRBD1	15	few	TRBJ2-1	TRBV29-1	CSVEGQRSIYNEQFF	TGCAGCGTTGAGGGACAGCGCTCTATCTACAATGAGCAGTTCTTC
.	15	many	TRBJ2-1	TRBV6-2/TRBV6-3	CASTRRTTYYNEQFF	TGTGCCAGCACCCGGAGGACTACCTACTACAATGAGCAGTTCTTC
.	14	many	TRBJ1-1	TRBV5-1	CASADTGADTEAFF	TGCGCCAGCGCCGACACGGGGGCGGACACTGAAGCTTTCTTT
.	17	few	TRBJ2-2	TRBV2	CASRRAPNVANTGELFF	TGTGCCAGCAGGAGGGCCCCAAATGTCGCGAACACCGGGGAGCTGTTTTTT
.	12	many	TRBJ2-3	TRBV12-3/TRBV12-4	CASSLLMADPYF	TGTGCCAGCAGTCTCCTGATGGCGGACCCGTATTTT
.	14	many	TRBJ1-3	TRBV20-1	CSAGGVHSGNTIYF	TGCAGTGCCGGGGGGGTGCACTCTGGAAACACCATATATTTT
.	12	many	TRBJ2-1	TRBV29-1	CSPTDSYNEQFF	TGCAGCCCCACCGACAGCTACAATGAGCAGTTCTTC
.	15	.	TRBJ2-2	TRBV5-1	CASSLDGSHTGELFF	TGCGCCAGCAGCTTGGACGGCAGCCACACCGGGGAGCTGTTTTTT
.	13	many	TRBJ2-1	TRBV5-5	CASSFGRADEQFF	TGTGCCAGCAGCTTTGGCAGGGCGGATGAGCAGTTCTTC
.	11	few	TRBJ2-7	TRBV6-6	CATAASYEQYF	TGTGCCACCGCGGCCAGCTACGAGCAGTACTTC
.	15	many	TRBJ2-7	TRBV19	CASSILAGIFYEQYF	TGTGCCAGTAGTATCCTGGCGGGGATCTTTTACGAGCAGTACTTC
TRBD1	13	.	TRBJ2-5	TRBV5-1	CASSERTGGTQYF	TGCGCCAGCAGCGAACGGACAGGGGGCACCCAGTACTTC
.	14	many	TRBJ2-1	TRBV7-2	CASSLDPSYNEQFF	TGTGCCAGCAGCTTAGACCCGTCATACAATGAGCAGTTCTTC